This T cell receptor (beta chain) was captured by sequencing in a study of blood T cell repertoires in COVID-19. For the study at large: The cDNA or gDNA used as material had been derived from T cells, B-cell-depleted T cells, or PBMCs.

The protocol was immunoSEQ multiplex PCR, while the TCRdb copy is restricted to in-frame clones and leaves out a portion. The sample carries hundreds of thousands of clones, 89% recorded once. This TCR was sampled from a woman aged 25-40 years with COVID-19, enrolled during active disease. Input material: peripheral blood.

CDR3 amino acids: CASSFRLPGTGVHEQYF. CDR3 nucleotides: TGTGCCAGCAGTTTTAGGTTACCCGGGACAGGTGTCCACGAGCAGTACTTC. The chain joins TRBV27 to TRBJ2-7, with 8 bases identical to TRBD1. Trimming at V came to 3 bases and at J to 5 bases, leaving 15 bases not matched to a gene. The CDR3 length is 17 residues. In germline, CDR1 is MNHEY, CDR2 SMNVEV (reference sequence).